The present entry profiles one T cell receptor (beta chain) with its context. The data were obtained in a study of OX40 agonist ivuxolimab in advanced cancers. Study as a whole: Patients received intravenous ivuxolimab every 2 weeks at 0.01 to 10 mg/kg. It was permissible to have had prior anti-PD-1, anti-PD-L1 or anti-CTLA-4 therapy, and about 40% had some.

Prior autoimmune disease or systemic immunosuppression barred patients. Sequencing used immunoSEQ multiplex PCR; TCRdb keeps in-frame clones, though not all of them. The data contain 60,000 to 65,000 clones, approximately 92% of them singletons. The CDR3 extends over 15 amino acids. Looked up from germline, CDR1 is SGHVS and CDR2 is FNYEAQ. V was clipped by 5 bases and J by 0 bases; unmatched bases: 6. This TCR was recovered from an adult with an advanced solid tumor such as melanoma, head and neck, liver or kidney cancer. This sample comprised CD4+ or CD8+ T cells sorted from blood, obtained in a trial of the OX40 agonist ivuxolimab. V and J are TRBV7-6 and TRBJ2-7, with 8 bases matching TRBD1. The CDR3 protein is CASSTGGKSSYEQYF. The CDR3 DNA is TGTGCCAGCAGCACAGGGGGGAAGAGCTCCTACGAGCAGTACTTC.